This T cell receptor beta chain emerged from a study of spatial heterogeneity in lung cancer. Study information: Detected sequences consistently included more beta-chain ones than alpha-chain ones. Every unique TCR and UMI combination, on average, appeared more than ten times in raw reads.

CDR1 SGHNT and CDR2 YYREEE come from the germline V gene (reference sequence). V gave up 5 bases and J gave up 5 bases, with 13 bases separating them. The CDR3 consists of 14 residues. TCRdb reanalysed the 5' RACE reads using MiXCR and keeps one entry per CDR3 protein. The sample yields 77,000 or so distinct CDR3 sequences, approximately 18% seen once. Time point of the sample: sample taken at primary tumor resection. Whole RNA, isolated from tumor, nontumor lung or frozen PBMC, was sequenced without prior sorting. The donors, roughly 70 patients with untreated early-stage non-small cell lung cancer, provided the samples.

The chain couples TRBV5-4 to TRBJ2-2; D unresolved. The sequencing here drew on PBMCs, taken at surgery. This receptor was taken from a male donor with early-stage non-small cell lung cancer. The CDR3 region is CASSLSSGTGELFF. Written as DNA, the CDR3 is TGTGCCAGCAGTCTCTCATCGGGTACCGGGGAGCTGTTTTTT.